Listed below are T cell receptor beta chains from one sample, sequenced in a study of blood T cell repertoires in COVID-19. TCRdb's table, derived via immunoSEQ multiplex PCR, lists solely in-frame clones and lacks some. In the table there are 100,000 to 150,000 clones, more than 70% of which are singletons. The sample taken for sequencing was peripheral blood. Receptors originate from a woman of 80 years or more with COVID-19, enrolled during active disease. The CDR3 runs from the conserved cysteine through the conserved F or W. The D gene is left open where the match is weak. The listing skips clone size in some rows; elsewhere it reads once, few, many or a size class.

>TRBD2|.|TRBJ2-1|TRBV2
TGTGCCAGCAGGGGACTAGCGGGAAGGGGTGAGCAGTTCTTC
CASRGLAGRGEQFF
>TRBD2|.|TRBJ2-5|TRBV6-6
TGTGCCAGCAGTCCTAAGTCCGTAGCGGGAGTGGGGGAGACCCAGTACTTC
CASSPKSVAGVGETQYF
>.|.|TRBJ1-1|TRBV5-1
TGCGCCAGCAGCTACGACAGCATGAACACTGAAGCTTTCTTT
CASSYDSMNTEAFF
>.|.|TRBJ1-1|TRBV6-4
TGTGCCAGCAGTGCATCGGGGGACACTGAAGCTTTCTTT
CASSASGDTEAFF
>TRBD1|medium-sized|TRBJ2-5|TRBV6-6
TGTGCCAGCAGTTACTCCGGGACAGGGGGCTCCGAGACCCAGTACTTC
CASSYSGTGGSETQYF
>TRBD2|.|TRBJ2-7|TRBV24-1
TGTGCCACCAGTGACCCTGGGGGGGAAAAGTCCTACGAGCAGTACTTC
CATSDPGGEKSYEQYF
>.|.|TRBJ1-2|TRBV6-2/TRBV6-3
TGTGCCAGCAGTTACTCCGGAGCTAACTATGGCTACACCTTC
CASSYSGANYGYTF
>.|.|TRBJ2-2|TRBV6-2/TRBV6-3
TGTGCCAGCAGTTACCTCCCCGTGGGCCGAAACACCGGGGAGCTGTTTTTT
CASSYLPVGRNTGELFF
>.|.|TRBJ1-1|TRBV5-4
TGTGCCAGCAGCTTGGGGGGAGGAGTGAACACTGAAGCTTTCTTT
CASSLGGGVNTEAFF
>TRBD1|.|TRBJ2-7|TRBV3-1/TRBV3-2
TGTGCCAGCAGCCCGGGGACAGGGGGCTACGAGCAGTACTTC
CASSPGTGGYEQYF
>.|.|TRBJ1-2|TRBV18
TGTGCCAGCTCACCCGACAGGAGCTATGGCTACACCTTC
CASSPDRSYGYTF
>TRBD2|once|TRBJ2-7|TRBV3-1/TRBV3-2
TGTGCCAGCAGCCCATTTGGCGGGAGCTCCTACGAGCAGTACTTC
CASSPFGGSSYEQYF
>TRBD1|few|TRBJ1-1|TRBV28
TGTGCCAGCTTAGTGACCGGGACAGGGAACACTGAAGCTTTCTTT
CASLVTGTGNTEAFF
>TRBD2|.|TRBJ2-3|TRBV6-7
TGTGCCAGCAGTTACTCGGGACTAGCGGGAGATCGCACAGATACGCAGTATTTT
CASSYSGLAGDRTDTQYF
>.|.|TRBJ1-1|TRBV19
TGTGCCAGTAGAGAGGTAATGAACACTGAAGCTTTCTTT
CASREVMNTEAFF
>TRBD2|.|TRBJ2-1|TRBV4-2
TGTGCCAGCAGCCAATCCGGCACTAGCGATGAGCAGTTCTTC
CASSQSGTSDEQFF